This T cell receptor (beta chain) was identified in a study of early T cells in non-severe SARS-CoV-2 infection. Across the whole study: Bulk RNA isolated from unsorted whole blood underwent sequencing; chains were not paired. Study outcomes and limitations: There was a bias toward anti-spike CD8 responses in VDJdb matching, which missed private and CD4 specificities.

A word on this clonotype: Its antigen is not identified.

Separate cDNA molecules each had unique molecular identifiers attached to them. A single record per CDR3 protein comes from TCRdb applying MiXCR to the 5' RACE reads. The sample has roughly 67,000 distinct CDR3 sequences, 12% seen once; the top ten hold about 1.7%. The CDR3 is made up of 14 amino acids. V was trimmed by 7 bases and J by 4 bases, leaving 15 bases between them. CDR1 is MDHEN, CDR2 SYDVKM, per germline. This receptor was obtained from an adult who was a healthcare worker with PCR-confirmed SARS-CoV-2 infection or an uninfected control (not recorded which). This chain links TRBV28 with TRBJ2-3; tentatively, D is TRBD2 (6 bases). Sequences were obtained from whole blood. The CDR3 bases are TGTGCCAGCAACCAACCAGGGACTGCAGATACGCAGTATTTT. It specifies CASNQPGTADTQYF.